This TCR beta chain was sequenced in a study of response to subunit inactivated influenza vaccine. Overall study findings and caveats: The authors put forward the suggestion that each seasonal influenza vaccination may bring in only a limited number of new T cells.

Per germline, CDR1 MGHRA and CDR2 YSYEKL. J lost 2 bases, V lost 1 base, and 1 base had no gene match. The CDR3 extends over 15 amino acids. This clonotype occurred a few times. The antigen is undetermined. TCRdb itself ran the RT-PCR reads through MiXCR, one entry per CDR3 protein. The profile shows around 710,000 distinct CDR3 sequences, approximately 15% of them singletons. The clonotype originates from a man in his fifties or sixties who received an inactivated influenza vaccine. The sequenced sample was PBMCs from blood, obtained 14 days before vaccination. J is TRBJ2-3 and V is TRBV4-1, with 9 nucleotides matching TRBD2. The CDR3, as DNA: TGCGCCAGCAGCCAAGTAGCGGGGGTCACAGATACGCAGTATTTT. It specifies CASSQVAGVTDTQYF.